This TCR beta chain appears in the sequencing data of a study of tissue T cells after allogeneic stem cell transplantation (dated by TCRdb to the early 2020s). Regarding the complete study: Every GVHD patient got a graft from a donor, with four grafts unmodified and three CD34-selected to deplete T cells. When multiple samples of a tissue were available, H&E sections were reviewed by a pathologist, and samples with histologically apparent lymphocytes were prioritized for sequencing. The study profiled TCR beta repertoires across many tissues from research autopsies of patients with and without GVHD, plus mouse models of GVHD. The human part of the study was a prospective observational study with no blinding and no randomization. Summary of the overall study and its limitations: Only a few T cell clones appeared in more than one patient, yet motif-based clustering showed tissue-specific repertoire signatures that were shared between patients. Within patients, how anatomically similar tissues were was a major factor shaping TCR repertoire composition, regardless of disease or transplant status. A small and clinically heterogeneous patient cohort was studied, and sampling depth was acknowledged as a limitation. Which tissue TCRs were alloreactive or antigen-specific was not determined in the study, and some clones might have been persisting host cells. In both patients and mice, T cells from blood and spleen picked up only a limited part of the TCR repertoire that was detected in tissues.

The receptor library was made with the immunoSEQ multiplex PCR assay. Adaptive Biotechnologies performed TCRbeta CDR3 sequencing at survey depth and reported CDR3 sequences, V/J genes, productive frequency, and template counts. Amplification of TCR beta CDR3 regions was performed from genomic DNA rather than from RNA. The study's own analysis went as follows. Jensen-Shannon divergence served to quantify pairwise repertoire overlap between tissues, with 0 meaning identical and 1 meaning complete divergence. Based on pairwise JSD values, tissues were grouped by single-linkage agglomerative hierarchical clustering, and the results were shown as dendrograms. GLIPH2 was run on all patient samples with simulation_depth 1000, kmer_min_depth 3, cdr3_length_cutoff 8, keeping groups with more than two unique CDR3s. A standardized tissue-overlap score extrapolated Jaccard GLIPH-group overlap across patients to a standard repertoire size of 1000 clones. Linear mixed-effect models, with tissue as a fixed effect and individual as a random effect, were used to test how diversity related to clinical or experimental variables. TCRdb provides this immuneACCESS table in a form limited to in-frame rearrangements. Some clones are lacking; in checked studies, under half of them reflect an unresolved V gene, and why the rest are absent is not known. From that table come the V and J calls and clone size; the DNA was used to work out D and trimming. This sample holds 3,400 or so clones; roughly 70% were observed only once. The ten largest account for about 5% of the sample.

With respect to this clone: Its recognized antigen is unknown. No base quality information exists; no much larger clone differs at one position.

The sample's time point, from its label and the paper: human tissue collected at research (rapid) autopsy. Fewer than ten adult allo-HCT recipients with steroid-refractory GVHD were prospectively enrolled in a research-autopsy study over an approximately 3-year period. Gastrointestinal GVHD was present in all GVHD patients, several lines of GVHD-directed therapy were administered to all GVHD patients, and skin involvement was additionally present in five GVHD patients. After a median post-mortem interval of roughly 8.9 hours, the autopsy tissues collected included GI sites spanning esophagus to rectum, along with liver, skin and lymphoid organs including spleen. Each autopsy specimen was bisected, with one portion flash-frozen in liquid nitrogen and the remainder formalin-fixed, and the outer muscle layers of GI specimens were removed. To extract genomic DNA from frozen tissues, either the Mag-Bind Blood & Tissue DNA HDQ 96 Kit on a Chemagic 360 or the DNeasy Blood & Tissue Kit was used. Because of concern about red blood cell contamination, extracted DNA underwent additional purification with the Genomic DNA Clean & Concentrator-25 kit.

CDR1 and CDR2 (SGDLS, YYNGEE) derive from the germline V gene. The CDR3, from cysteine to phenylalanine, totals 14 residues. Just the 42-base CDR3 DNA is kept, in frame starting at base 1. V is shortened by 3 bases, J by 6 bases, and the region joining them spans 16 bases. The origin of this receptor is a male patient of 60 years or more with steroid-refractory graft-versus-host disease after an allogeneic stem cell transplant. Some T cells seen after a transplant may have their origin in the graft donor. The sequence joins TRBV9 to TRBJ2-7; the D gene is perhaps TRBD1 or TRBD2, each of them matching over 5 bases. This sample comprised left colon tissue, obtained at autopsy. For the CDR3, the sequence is CASSARDGSPEQYF. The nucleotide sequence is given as TGTGCCAGCAGCGCTCGGGACGGTTCCCCCGAGCAGTACTTC. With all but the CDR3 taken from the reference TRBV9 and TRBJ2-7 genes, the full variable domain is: DSGVTQTPKHLITATGQRVTLRCSPRSGDLSVYWYQQSLDQGLQFLIQYYNGEERAKGNILERFSAQQFPDLHSELNLSSLELGDSALYFCASSARDGSPEQYFGPGTRLTVT.